The rows below give T cell receptor beta chains drawn from one sample of a study of CD8 T cells in ankylosing spondylitis. TCRdb ran MiXCR on the 5' RACE reads and lists one entry per CDR3 protein. The sample contains 500,000 to 650,000 distinct CDR3 sequences, approximately 5% of which appear only once. Sequencing was done on a sample of blood, either unsorted or a sorted T cell fraction (not recorded which). These receptors originate from a male donor with ankylosing spondylitis. CDR3s include the opening cysteine and the closing phenylalanine or tryptophan. The D gene is left open where the match is weak. Size is omitted from some rows. Given values are once, few, many or a class for expanded clones.

D gene	V gene	clone size	J gene	CDR3 DNA	CDR3 protein
.	TRBV7-9	many	TRBJ2-7	TGTGCCAGCAGCTTAGGTGCGGGACTTAACTACGAGCAGTACTTC	CASSLGAGLNYEQYF
.	TRBV11-2	many	TRBJ2-3	TGTGCCAGCAGCTTAATTGGGCTTAGCACAGATACGCAGTATTTT	CASSLIGLSTDTQYF
TRBD2	TRBV20-1	many	TRBJ2-7	TGCAGTGTAAGGAGGAGCGGGGGCCGCTACGAGCAGTACTTC	CSVRRSGGRYEQYF
.	TRBV5-1	.	TRBJ2-2	TGCGCCAGCAGCCCGTGGGTAGCTCCGAACACCGGGGAGCTGTTTTTT	CASSPWVAPNTGELFF
TRBD2	TRBV4-3	many	TRBJ2-4	TGCGCCAGCAGCCAAGGGCAGCGGGAGTACATTCAGTACTTC	CASSQGQREYIQYF
.	TRBV20-1	few	TRBJ2-7	TGCAGTGCTAGTGGATTCTACGAGCAGTACTTC	CSASGFYEQYF
.	TRBV6-1	many	TRBJ1-2	TGTGCCAGCATAGACACCTATACGTTGGTAAACACCTTC	CASIDTYTLVNTF
TRBD2	TRBV6-2/TRBV6-3	many	TRBJ2-5	TGTGCCAGCAGCTTGATAGGCCTAGCGGGGGGACCGTTTGGAGAGACCCAGTACTTC	CASSLIGLAGGPFGETQYF
.	TRBV2	many	TRBJ1-1	TGTGCCAGCAGTTCGGACAGTTTTGTCGCTTTCTTT	CASSSDSFVAFF
.	TRBV6-2/TRBV6-3	many	TRBJ2-1	TGTGCCAGCAGTTACGTACAAAACAATGAGCAGTTCTTC	CASSYVQNNEQFF
.	TRBV20-1	few	TRBJ1-5	TGCAGTGCTAGAGCAGGCGGCGGCTCGGGCAATCAGCCCCAGCATTTT	CSARAGGGSGNQPQHF
TRBD2	TRBV20-1	many	TRBJ2-7	TGCAGTGCTTTTCCCTGGGGGAGGGCCAACTCCTACGAGCAGTACTTC	CSAFPWGRANSYEQYF
TRBD2	TRBV6-2/TRBV6-3	few	TRBJ2-5	TGTGCCAGCGGCGGGTCGGGGGGAACCCAGTACTTC	CASGGSGGTQYF
.	TRBV27	many	TRBJ1-2	TGTGCCAGCAGTCAGATACGGGGCTATGGCTACACCTTC	CASSQIRGYGYTF
.	TRBV10-3	many	TRBJ2-2	TGTGCCACCAGAAGGGGTGGGGCTACCACGGTCACCGGGGAGCTGTTTTTT	CATRRGGATTVTGELFF
.	TRBV4-2	few	TRBJ1-2	TGTGCCAGCAGCTCTGCCGACGGGTTGGGGGGAGGGTGCACCTTC	CASSSADGLGGGCTF
.	TRBV4-3	many	TRBJ1-2	TGCGCCAGCAGCCAAGAACAGGGTATCCCATCCTATGGCTACACCTTC	CASSQEQGIPSYGYTF
.	TRBV20-1	many	TRBJ2-7	TGCAGCAGAAAAGGGGCTAGCGCATTCGACGAGCAGTACTTC	CSRKGASAFDEQYF
TRBD1	TRBV4-3	many	TRBJ2-7	TGCGCCAGCAGTCCCCCGGGACAGCGGCACGAGCAGTACTTC	CASSPPGQRHEQYF
.	TRBV7-3	few	TRBJ2-1	TGTGCCAGCAGCTCTCAACTCAATGAGCAGTTCTTC	CASSSQLNEQFF
TRBD2	TRBV18	many	TRBJ2-5	TGTGCCAGCTCACCACGGCCGGGACTAGTGGAGGAGACCCAGTACTTC	CASSPRPGLVEETQYF